The next 5 T cell receptor beta chains were all read from a single sample in a study of a mutant IDH1 vaccine in newly diagnosed glioma. Their cognate antigens are unknown. The repertoire was sequenced with immunoSEQ multiplex PCR; TCRdb's copy has only in-frame clones and lacks some. This sample has around 84,000 clones, with approximately 80% found just once. The time point is: week 47, end of study. A 20-mer mutant IDH1 peptide at 300 ug was injected subcutaneously with topical imiquimod. The sequencing used PBMCs, collected from a glioma patient whose treatment included an IDH1 peptide vaccine. These receptors came from a man in his forties with glioma.

The V and J genes are TRBV9 and TRBJ2-7; 7 nucleotides agree with TRBD2. CDR3 length: 14 amino acids. The germline CDR1 and CDR2 sequences are SGDLS and YYNGEE. J gave up 6 bases and V 0 bases, and 6 bases lay outside the gene matches. CDR3 in amino acids: CASSVGAGAGEQYF. In DNA, the CDR3 is TGTGCCAGCAGCGTAGGGGCGGGAGCTGGCGAGCAGTACTTC.

As regards this clone: At the DNA level, this CDR3 is encoded by other sequences in the same sample as well. The genes are TRBV9 and TRBJ2-3; D gene uncertain. There are 13 residues in the CDR3. Germline V gives CDR1 SGDLS, CDR2 YYNGEE. Deletions cut 0 bases from V and 4 bases from J, with 6 bases between. CDR3 coding DNA: TGTGCCAGCAGCGTAGCTCTTCCAGATACGCAGTATTTT. As protein: CASSVALPDTQYF. Complete variable domain (other parts from reference TRBV9 and TRBJ2-3): DSGVTQTPKHLITATGQRVTLRCSPRSGDLSVYWYQQSLDQGLQFLIQYYNGEERAKGNILERFSAQQFPDLHSELNLSSLELGDSALYFCASSVALPDTQYFGPGTRLTVL.

The chain combines TRBV5-4 with TRBJ1-5; TRBD1 is a possible D gene (5 bases). Trimming stripped 0 bases from V and 5 bases from J, with 6 bases between. The CDR3 loop spans 13 amino acids. The germline CDR1 and CDR2 sequences are SGHNT and YYREEE (reference sequence). The CDR3 nucleotides read TGTGCCAGCAGCTTGGCGGGGGATCAGCCCCAGCATTTT. Encoded protein: CASSLAGDQPQHF.

The V gene is TRBV5-5, the J gene TRBJ1-5; D is ambiguous. V was pared by 0 bases and J by 7 bases, with 11 bases between. CDR1 and CDR2 from the germline V gene are SGHKS and YYEKEE (reference sequence). The CDR3 totals 14 residues. CDR3 amino acids: CASSLDGVGQPQHF. In DNA form, the CDR3 reads TGTGCCAGCAGCTTGGATGGGGTGGGGCAGCCCCAGCATTTT.

The chain recombines TRBV25-1 with TRBJ1-4; 7 positions match TRBD1. J lost 10 bases, V lost 3 bases, and 5 bases had no gene match. CDR3 length equals 13 residues. In germline, CDR1 is MGHDK, CDR2 SYGVNS. DNA of the CDR3: TGTGCCAGCAGTGAGCCGGACAGGAGAAAACTGTTTTTT. It yields the protein CASSEPDRRKLFF.